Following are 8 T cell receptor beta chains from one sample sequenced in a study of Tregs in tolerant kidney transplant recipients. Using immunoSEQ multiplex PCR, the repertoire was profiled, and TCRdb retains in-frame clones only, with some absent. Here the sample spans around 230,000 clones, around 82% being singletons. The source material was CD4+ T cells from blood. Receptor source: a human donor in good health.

For the CDR3, the DNA is TGTGCCAGCAGCCAGGACTTATACACTGAAGCTTTCTTT. Protein sequence: CASSQDLYTEAFF. The chain uses TRBV6-5 and TRBJ1-1, with D unresolved. This CDR3 is 13 amino acids long. Looked up from germline, CDR1 is MNHEY and CDR2 is SVGAGI. The V end was cut by 6 bases, the J end by 3 bases, with 11 bases between.

CDR3 in amino acids: CASSFINSANTGELFF. The CDR3 DNA is TGTGCCAGCAGCTTTATAAACAGCGCGAACACCGGGGAGCTGTTTTTT. The chain employs TRBV5-4 and TRBJ2-2; no clear D. The V end lost 2 bases, the J end lost 0 bases, and 11 bases lay between the germline ends. The CDR3 extends over 16 amino acids. Germline CDR1 is SGHNT and CDR2 is YYREEE (reference sequence). Complete variable domain (other parts from reference TRBV5-4 and TRBJ2-2): ETGVTQSPTHLIKTRGQQVTLRCSSQSGHNTVSWYQQALGQGPQFIFQYYREEENGRGNFPPRFSGLQFPNYSSELNVNALELDDSALYLCASSFINSANTGELFFGEGSRLTVL.

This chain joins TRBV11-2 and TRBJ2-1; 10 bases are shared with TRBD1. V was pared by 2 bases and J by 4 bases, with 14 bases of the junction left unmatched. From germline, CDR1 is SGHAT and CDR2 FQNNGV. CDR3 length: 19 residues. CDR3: CASSLLSSRDRGGYNEQFF. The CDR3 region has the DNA TGTGCCAGCAGCTTACTGTCCTCCCGGGACAGGGGTGGGTACAATGAGCAGTTCTTC.

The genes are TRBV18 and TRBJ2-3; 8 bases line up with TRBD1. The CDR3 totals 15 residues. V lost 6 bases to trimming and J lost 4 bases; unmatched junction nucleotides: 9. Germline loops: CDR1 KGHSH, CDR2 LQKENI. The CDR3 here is CASSTRTGSADTQYF. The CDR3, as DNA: TGTGCCAGCTCCACGAGGACAGGGTCGGCAGATACGCAGTATTTT.

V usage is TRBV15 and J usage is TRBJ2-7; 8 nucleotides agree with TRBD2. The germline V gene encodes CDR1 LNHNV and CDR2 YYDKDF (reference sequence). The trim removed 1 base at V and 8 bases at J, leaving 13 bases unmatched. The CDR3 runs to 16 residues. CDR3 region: CATSRGASGYSTQQYF. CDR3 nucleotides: TGTGCCACCAGCAGAGGGGCTAGCGGGTACTCTACCCAGCAGTACTTC. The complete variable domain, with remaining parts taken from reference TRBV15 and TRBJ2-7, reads DAMVIQNPRYQVTQFGKPVTLSCSQTLNHNVMYWYQQKSSQAPKLLFHYYDKDFNNEADTPDNFQSRRPNTSFCFLDIRSPGLGDTAMYLCATSRGASGYSTQQYFGPGTRLTVT.

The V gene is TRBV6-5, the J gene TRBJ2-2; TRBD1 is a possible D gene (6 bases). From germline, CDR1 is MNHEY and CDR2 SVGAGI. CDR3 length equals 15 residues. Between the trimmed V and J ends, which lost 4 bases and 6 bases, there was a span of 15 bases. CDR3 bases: TGTGCCAGCAGTTTCACCTCACAGGGTTCCGGGGAGCTGTTTTTT. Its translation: CASSFTSQGSGELFF.

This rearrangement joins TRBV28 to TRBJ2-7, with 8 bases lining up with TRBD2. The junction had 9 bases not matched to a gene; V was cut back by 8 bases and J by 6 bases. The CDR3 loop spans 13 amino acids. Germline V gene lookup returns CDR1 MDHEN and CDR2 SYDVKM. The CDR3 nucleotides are TGTGCCAGCCGCCGGAGCGGGAGTACCGAGCAGTACTTC. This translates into CASRRSGSTEQYF.

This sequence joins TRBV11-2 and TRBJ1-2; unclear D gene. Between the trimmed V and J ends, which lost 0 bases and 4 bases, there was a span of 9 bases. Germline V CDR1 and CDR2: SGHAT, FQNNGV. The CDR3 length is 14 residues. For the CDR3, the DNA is TGTGCCAGCAGCTTAGATAGGGAACCCTATGGCTACACCTTC. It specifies CASSLDREPYGYTF.